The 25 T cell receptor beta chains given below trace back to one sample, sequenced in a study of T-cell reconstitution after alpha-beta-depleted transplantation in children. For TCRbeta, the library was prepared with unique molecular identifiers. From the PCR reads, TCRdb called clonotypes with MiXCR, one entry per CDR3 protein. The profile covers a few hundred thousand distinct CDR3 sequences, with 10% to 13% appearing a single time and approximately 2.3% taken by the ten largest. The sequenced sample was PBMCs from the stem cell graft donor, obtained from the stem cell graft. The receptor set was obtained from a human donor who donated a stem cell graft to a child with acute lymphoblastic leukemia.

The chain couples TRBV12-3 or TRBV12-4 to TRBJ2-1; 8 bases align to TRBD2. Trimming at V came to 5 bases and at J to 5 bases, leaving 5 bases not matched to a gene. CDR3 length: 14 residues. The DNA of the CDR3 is TGTGCCAGCAGTGCCCCGGGACTAGACAATGAGCAGTTCTTC. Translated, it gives CASSAPGLDNEQFF.

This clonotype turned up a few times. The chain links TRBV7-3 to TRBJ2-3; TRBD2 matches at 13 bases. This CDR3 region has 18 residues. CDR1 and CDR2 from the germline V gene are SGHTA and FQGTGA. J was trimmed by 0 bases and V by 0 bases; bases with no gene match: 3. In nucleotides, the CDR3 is TGTGCCAGCAGCTTAACGGGACTAGCGGGGTCTAGCACAGATACGCAGTATTTT. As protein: CASSLTGLAGSSTDTQYF.

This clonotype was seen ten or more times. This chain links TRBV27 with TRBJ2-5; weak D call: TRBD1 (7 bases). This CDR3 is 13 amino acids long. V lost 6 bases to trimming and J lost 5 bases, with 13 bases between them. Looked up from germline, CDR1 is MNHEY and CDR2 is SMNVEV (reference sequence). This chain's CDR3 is CASSLTGRETQYF. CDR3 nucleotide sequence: TGTGCCAGCAGCTTGACAGGGAGGGAGACCCAGTACTTC.

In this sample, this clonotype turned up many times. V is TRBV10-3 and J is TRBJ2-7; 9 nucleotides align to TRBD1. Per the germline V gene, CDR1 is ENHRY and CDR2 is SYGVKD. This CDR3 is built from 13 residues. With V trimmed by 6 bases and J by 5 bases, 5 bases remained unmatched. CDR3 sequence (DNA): TGTGCCATCAGCTGGACAGGGGACGACGAGCAGTACTTC. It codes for CAISWTGDDEQYF.

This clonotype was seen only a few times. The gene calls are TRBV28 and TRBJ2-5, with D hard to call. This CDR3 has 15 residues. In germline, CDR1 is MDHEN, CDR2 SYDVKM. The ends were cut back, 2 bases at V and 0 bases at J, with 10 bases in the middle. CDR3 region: CASSLRQEYQETQYF. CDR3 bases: TGTGCCAGCAGTTTACGGCAGGAGTACCAAGAGACCCAGTACTTC.

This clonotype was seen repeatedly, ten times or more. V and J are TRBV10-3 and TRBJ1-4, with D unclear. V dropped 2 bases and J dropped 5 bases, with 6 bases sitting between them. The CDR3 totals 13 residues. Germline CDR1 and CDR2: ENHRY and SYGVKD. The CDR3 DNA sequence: TGTGCCATCAGTGAGCTACAAAATGAAAAACTGTTTTTT. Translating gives CAISELQNEKLFF.

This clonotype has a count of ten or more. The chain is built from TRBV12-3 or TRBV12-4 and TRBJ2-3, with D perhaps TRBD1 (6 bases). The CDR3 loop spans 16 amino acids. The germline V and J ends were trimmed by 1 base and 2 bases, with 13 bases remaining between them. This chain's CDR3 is CASSLDRALDTDTQYF. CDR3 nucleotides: TGTGCCAGCAGTTTAGACAGGGCTCTGGACACAGATACGCAGTATTTT.

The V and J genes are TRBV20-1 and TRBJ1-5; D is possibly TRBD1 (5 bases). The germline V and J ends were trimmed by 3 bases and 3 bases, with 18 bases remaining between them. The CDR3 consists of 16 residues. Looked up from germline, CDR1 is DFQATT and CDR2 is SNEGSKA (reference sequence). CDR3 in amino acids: CSARKGVREANQPQHF. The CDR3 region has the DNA TGCAGTGCTAGGAAAGGGGTCCGAGAGGCCAATCAGCCCCAGCATTTT.

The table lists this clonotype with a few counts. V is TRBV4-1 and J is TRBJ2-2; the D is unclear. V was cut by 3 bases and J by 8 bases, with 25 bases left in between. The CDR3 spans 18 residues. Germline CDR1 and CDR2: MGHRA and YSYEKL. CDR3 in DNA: TGCGCCAGCAGCCAGGGGTGGGTGGTAGCAGGACCGAAGGGGGAGCTGTTTTTT. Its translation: CASSQGWVVAGPKGELFF.

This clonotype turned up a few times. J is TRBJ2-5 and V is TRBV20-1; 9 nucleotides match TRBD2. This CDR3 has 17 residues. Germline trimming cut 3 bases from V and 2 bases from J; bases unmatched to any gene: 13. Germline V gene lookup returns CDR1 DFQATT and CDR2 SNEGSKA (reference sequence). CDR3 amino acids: CSASGAWREGKQETQYF. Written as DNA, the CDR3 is TGCAGTGCTAGCGGCGCGTGGCGGGAGGGGAAGCAAGAGACCCAGTACTTC.

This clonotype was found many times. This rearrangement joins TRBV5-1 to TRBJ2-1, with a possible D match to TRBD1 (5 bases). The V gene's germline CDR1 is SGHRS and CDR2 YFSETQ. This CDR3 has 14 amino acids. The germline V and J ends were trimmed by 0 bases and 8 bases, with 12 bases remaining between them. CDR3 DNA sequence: TGCGCCAGCAGCTTGGGGCAGGGCGGCGATGAGCAGTTCTTC. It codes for CASSLGQGGDEQFF. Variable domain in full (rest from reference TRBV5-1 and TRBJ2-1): KAGVTQTPRYLIKTRGQQVTLSCSPISGHRSVSWYQQTPGQGLQFLFEYFSETQRNKGNFPGRFSGRQFSNSRSEMNVSTLELGDSALYLCASSLGQGGDEQFFGPGTRLTVL.

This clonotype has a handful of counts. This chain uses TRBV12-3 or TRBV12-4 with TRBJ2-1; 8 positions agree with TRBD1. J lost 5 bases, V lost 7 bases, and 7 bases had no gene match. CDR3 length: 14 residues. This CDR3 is CASTPGQANNEQFF. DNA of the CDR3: TGTGCCAGCACTCCGGGACAGGCGAACAATGAGCAGTTCTTC.

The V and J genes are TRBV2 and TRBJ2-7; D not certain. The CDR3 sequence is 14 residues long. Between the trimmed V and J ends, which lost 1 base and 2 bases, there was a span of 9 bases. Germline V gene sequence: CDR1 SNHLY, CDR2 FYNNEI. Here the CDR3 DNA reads TGTGCCAGCAGTGAAGAGTGGCTAGCCTACGAGCAGTACTTC. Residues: CASSEEWLAYEQYF.

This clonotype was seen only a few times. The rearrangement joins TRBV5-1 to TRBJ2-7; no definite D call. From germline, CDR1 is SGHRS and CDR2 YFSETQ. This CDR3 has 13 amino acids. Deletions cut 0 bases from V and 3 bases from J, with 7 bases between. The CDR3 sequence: CASSLGYGYEQYF. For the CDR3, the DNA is TGCGCCAGCAGCTTGGGGTATGGCTACGAGCAGTACTTC.

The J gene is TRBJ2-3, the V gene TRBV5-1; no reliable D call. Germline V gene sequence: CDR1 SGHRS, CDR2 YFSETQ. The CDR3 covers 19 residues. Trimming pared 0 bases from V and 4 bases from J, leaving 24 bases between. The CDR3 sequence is CASSLGWESPTLGADTQYF. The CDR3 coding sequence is TGCGCCAGCAGCTTGGGTTGGGAATCGCCCACACTTGGGGCAGATACGCAGTATTTT.

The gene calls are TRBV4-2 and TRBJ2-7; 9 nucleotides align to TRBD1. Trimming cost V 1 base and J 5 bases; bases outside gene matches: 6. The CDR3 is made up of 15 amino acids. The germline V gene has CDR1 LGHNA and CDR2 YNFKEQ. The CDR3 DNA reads TGTGCCAGCAGCCAAGTAACAGGGGGCATGAACGAGCAGTACTTC. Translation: CASSQVTGGMNEQYF.

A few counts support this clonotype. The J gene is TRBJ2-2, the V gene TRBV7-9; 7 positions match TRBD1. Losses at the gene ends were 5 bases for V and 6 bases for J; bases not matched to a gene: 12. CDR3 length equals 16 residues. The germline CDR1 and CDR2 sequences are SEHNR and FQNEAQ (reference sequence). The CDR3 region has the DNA TGTGCCAGCAGCCCGGTCAGGGGGTTGTTATCCGGGGAGCTGTTTTTT. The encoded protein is CASSPVRGLLSGELFF.

CDR3 loop: CASSIEDTWNTEAFF. CDR3 DNA: TGTGCCAGTAGTATAGAGGACACCTGGAACACTGAAGCTTTCTTT. V and J are TRBV19 and TRBJ1-1; D is possibly TRBD1 (5 bases). Trimming removed 0 bases at V and 1 base at J, with 9 bases between. CDR1 is LNHDA, CDR2 SQIVND, per germline (reference sequence). The CDR3 covers 15 residues.

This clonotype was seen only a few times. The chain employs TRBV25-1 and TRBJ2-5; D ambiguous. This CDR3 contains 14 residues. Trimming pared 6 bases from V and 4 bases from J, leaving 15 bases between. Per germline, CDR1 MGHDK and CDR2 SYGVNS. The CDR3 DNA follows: TGTGCCAGCAGCGACTGGAGTGGGCGAGAGACCCAGTACTTC. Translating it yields CASSDWSGRETQYF.

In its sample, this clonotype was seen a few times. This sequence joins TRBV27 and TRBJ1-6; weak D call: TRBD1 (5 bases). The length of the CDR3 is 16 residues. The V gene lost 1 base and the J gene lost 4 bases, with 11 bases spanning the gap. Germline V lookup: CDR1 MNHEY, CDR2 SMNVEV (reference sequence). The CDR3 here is CASSLWQGGYNSPLHF. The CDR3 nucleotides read TGTGCCAGCAGTTTATGGCAGGGAGGGTATAATTCACCCCTCCACTTT.

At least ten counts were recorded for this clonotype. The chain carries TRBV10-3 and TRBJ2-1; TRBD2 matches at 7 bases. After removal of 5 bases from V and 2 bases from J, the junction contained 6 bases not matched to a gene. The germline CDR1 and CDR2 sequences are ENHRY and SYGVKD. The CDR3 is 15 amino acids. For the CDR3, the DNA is TGTGCCATCAGTCCCTCCGGGACTACCTACAATGAGCAGTTCTTC. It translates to CAISPSGTTYNEQFF.

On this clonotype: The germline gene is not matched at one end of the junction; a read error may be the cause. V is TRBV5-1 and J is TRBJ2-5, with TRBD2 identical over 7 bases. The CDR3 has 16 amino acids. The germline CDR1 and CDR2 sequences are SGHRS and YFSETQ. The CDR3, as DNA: TGCGCCAGCAGCTTATCCCCTAGCGGCCAACAAGCGACCCAGTACTTC. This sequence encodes CASSLSPSGQQATQYF.

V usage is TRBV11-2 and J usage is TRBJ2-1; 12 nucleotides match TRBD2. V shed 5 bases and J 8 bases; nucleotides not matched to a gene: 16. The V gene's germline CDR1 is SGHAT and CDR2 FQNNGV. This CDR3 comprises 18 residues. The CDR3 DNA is TGTGCCAGCAGCCCGGAGACTAGCGGGAGTTGGGGGTTCGATGAGCAGTTCTTC. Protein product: CASSPETSGSWGFDEQFF.

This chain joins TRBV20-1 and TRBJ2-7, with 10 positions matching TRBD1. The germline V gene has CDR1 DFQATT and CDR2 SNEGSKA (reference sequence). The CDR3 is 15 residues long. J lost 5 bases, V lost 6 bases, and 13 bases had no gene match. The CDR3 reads CSAIIPGQGSHEQYF. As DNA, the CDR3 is TGCAGTGCAATAATTCCGGGACAGGGGAGCCACGAGCAGTACTTC.

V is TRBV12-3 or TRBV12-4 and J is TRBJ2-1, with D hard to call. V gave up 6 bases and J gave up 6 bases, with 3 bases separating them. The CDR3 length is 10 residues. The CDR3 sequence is CASRRNEQFF. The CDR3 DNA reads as TGTGCCAGCAGGCGCAATGAGCAGTTCTTC.